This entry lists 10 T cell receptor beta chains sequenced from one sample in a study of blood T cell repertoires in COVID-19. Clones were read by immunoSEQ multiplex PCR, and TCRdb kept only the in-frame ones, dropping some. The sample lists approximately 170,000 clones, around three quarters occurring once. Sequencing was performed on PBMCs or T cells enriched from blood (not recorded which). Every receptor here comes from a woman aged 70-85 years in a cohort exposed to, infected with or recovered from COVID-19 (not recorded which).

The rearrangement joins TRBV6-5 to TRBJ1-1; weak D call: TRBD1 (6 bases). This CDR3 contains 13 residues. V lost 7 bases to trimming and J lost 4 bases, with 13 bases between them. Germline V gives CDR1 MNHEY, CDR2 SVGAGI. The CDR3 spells CASTTGFGTEAFF. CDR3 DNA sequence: TGTGCCAGCACTACAGGGTTTGGCACTGAAGCTTTCTTT.

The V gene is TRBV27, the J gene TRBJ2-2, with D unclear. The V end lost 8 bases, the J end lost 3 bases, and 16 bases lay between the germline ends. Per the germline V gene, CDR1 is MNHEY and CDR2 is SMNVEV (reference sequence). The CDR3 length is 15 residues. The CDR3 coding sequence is TGTGCCAGCTCCATAGCCGGTTTATACACCGGGGAGCTGTTTTTT. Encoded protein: CASSIAGLYTGELFF.

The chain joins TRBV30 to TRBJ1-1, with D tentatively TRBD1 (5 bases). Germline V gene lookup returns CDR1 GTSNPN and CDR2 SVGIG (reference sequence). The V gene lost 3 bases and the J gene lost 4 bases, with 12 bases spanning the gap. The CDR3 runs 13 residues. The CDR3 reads CAWRLQAATEAFF. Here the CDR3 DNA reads TGTGCCTGGAGGCTACAGGCAGCCACTGAAGCTTTCTTT. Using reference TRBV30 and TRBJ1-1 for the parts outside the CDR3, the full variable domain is SQTIHQWPATLVQPVGSPLSLECTVEGTSNPNLYWYRQAAGRGLQLLFYSVGIGQISSEVPQNLSASRPQDRQFILSSKKLLLSDSGFYLCAWRLQAATEAFFGQGTRLTVV.

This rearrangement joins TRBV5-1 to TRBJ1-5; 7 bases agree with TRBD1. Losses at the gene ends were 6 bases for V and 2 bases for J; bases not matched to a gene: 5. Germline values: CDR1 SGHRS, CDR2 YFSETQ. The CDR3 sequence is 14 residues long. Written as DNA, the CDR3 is TGCGCCAGCACCACCGACAGGGGCAATCAGCCCCAGCATTTT. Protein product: CASTTDRGNQPQHF.

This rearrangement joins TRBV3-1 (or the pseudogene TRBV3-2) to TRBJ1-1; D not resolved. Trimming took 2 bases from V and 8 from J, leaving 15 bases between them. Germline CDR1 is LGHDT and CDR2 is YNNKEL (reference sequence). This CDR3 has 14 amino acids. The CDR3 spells CASSQNPGDGEAFF. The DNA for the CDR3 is TGTGCCAGCAGCCAAAACCCCGGCGACGGGGAAGCTTTCTTT.

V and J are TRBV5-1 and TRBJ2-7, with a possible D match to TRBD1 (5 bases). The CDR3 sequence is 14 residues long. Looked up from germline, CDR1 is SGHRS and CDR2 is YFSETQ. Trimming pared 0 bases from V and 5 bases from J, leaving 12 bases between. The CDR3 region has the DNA TGCGCCAGCAGCTTGGGCAGGGCAATGGACGAGCAGTACTTC. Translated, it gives CASSLGRAMDEQYF.

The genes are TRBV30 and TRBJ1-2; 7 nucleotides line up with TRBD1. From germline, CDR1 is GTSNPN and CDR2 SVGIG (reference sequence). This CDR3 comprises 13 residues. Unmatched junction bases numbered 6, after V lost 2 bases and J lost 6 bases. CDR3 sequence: CAWSRGQWDGYTF. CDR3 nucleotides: TGTGCCTGGAGTAGGGGACAGTGGGATGGCTACACCTTC.

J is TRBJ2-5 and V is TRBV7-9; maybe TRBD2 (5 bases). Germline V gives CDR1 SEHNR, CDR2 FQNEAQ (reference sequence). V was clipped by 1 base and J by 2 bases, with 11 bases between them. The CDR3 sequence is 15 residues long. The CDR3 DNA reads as TGTGCCAGCAGCTTAGGGCTCAGCGGACAAGAGACCCAGTACTTC. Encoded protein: CASSLGLSGQETQYF.

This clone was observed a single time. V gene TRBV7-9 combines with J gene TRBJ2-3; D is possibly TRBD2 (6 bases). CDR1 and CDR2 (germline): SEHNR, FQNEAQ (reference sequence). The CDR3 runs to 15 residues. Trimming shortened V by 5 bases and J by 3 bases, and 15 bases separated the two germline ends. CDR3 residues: CASSPRGLATDTQYF. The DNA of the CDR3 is TGTGCCAGCAGCCCGAGAGGGCTAGCGACAGATACGCAGTATTTT.

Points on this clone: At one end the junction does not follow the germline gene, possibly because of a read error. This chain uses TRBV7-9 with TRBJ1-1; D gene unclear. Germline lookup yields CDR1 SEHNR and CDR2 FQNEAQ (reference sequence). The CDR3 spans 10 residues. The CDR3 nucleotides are TGTGCCAGCAGCTTAGTCGAGGAAGGCTTT. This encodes CASSLVEEGF.